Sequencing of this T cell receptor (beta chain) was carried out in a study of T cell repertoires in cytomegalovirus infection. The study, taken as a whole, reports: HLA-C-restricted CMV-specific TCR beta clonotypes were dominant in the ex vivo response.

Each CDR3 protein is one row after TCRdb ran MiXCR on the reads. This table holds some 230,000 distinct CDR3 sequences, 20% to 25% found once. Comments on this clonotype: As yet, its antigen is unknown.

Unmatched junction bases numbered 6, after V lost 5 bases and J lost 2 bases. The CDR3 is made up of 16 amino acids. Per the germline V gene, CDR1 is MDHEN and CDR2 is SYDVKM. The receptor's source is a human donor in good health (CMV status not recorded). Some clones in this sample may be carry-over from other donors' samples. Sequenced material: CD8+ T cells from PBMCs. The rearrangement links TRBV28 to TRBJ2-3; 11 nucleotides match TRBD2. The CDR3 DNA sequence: TGTGCCAGCAGTCCGGCTAGCGGGGGGCCCACAGATACGCAGTATTTT. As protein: CASSPASGGPTDTQYF. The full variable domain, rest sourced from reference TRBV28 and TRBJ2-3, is DVKVTQSSRYLVKRTGEKVFLECVQDMDHENMFWYRQDPGLGLRLIYFSYDVKMKEKGDIPEGYSVSREKKERFSLILESASTNQTSMYLCASSPASGGPTDTQYFGPGTRLTVL.